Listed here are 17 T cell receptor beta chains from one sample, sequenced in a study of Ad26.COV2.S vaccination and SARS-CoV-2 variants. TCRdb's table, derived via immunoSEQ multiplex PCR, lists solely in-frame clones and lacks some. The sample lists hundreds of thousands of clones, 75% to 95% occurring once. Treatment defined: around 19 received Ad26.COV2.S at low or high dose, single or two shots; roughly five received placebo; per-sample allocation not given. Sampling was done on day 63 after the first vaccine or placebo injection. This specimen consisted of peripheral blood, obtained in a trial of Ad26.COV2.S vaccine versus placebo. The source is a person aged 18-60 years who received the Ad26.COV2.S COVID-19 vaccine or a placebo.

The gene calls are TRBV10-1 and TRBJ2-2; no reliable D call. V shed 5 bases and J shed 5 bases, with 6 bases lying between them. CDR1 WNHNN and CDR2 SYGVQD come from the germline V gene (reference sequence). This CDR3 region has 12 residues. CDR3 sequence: CASSWETGELFF. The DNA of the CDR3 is TGCGCCAGCAGTTGGGAAACCGGGGAGCTGTTTTTT.

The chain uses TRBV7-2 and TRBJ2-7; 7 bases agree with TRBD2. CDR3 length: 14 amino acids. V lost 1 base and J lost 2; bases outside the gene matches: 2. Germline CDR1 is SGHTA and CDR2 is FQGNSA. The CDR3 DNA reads TGTGCCAGCAGCTTAGTCGGGAGGACCTACGAGCAGTACTTC. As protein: CASSLVGRTYEQYF.

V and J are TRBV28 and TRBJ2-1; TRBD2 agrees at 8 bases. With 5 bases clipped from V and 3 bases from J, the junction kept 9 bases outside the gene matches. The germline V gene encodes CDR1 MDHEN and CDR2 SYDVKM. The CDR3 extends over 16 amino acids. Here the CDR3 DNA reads TGTGCCAGCAGTCCCCCGCGGGAGGCTGTCTACAATGAGCAGTTCTTC. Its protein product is CASSPPREAVYNEQFF.

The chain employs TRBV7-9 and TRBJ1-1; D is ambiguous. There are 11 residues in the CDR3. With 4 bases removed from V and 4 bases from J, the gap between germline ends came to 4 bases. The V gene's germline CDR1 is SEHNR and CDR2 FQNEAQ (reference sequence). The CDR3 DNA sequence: TGTGCCAGCAGCTCTTTCACTGAAGCTTTCTTT. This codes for CASSSFTEAFF.

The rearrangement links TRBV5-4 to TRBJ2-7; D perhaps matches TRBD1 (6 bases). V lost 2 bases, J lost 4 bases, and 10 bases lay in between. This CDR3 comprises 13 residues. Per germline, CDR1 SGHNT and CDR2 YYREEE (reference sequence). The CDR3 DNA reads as TGTGCCAGCAGCTTCGGACAGAATTACGAGCAGTACTTC. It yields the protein CASSFGQNYEQYF. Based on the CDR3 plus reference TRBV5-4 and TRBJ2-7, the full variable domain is ETGVTQSPTHLIKTRGQQVTLRCSSQSGHNTVSWYQQALGQGPQFIFQYYREEENGRGNFPPRFSGLQFPNYSSELNVNALELDDSALYLCASSFGQNYEQYFGPGTRLTVT.

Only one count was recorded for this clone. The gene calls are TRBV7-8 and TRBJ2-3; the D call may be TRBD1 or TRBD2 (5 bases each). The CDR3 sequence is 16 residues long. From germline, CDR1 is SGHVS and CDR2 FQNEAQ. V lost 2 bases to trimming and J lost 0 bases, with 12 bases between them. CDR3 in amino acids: CASSLSSGGSTDTQYF. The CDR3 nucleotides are TGTGCCAGCAGCTTATCGAGTGGGGGTAGCACAGATACGCAGTATTTT.

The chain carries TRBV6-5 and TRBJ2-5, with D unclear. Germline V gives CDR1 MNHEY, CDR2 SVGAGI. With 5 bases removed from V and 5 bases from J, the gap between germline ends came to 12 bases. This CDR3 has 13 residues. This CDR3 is CASSRLGRETQYF. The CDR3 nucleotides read TGTGCCAGCAGTCGTCTCGGCCGGGAGACCCAGTACTTC.

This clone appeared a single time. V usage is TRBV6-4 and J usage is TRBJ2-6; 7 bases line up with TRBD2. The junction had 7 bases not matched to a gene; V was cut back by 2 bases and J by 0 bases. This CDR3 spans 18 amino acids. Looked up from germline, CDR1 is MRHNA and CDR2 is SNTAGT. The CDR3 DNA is TGTGCCAGCAGTGACGGGCAGGGACTAAGCTCTGGGGCCAACGTCCTGACTTTC. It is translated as CASSDGQGLSSGANVLTF.

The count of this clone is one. The CDR3 sequence is CAWSVLGGRGMGSPLHF. The CDR3 bases are TGTGCCTGGAGTGTACTTGGTGGCAGGGGGATGGGTTCACCCCTCCACTTT. The rearrangement joins TRBV30 to TRBJ1-6; 7 bases agree with TRBD1. After removal of 0 bases from V and 9 bases from J, the junction contained 14 bases not matched to a gene. This CDR3 has 17 amino acids. Germline CDR1 reads GTSNPN; CDR2 reads SVGIG (reference sequence).

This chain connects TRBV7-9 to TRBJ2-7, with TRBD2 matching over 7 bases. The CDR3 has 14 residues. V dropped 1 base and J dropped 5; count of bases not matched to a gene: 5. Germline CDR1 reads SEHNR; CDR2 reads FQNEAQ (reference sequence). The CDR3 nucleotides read TGTGCCAGCAGCTTAGTGGGGGGGAGAAACGAGCAGTACTTC. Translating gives CASSLVGGRNEQYF.

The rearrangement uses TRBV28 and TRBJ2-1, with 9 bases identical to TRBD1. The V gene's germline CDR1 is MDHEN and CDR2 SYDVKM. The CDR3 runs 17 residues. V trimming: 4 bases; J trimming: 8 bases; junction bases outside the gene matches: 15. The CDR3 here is CASSYLNPGQGEDEQFF. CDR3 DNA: TGTGCCAGCAGTTATTTAAATCCGGGACAGGGAGAAGATGAGCAGTTCTTC.

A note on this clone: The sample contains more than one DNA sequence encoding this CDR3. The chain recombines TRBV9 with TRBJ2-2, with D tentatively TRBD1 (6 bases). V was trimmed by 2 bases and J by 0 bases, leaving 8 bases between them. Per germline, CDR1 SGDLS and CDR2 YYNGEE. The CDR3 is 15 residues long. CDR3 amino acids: CASSVGTTNTGELFF. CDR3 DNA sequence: TGTGCCAGCAGCGTCGGGACAACGAACACCGGGGAGCTGTTTTTT.

The CDR3 spells CASSGSVTGELFF. CDR3 DNA: TGTGCCAGCAGTGGAAGCGTCACCGGGGAGCTGTTTTTT. The V and J genes are TRBV11-3 and TRBJ2-2; D not resolved. CDR1 is SGHNT, CDR2 YENEEA, per germline. V was pared by 6 bases and J by 4 bases, with 9 bases between. This CDR3 contains 13 residues.

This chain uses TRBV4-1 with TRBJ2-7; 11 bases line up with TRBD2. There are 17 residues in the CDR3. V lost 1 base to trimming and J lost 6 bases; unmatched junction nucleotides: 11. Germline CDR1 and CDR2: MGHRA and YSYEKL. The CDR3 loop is CASSQVETSGILFEQYF. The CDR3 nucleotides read TGCGCCAGCAGCCAAGTAGAGACTAGCGGGATTCTATTCGAGCAGTACTTC.

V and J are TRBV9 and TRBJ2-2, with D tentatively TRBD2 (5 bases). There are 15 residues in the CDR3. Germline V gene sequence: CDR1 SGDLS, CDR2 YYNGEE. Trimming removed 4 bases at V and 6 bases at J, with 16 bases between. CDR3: CASSPGRTSPGELFF. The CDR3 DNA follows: TGTGCCAGCAGCCCGGGCCGCACTAGTCCCGGGGAGCTGTTTTTT.

The CDR3 DNA sequence: TGTGCCACCAGCCCCTCGCGCGGGGCCAATCAGCCCCAGCATTTT. Its protein is CATSPSRGANQPQHF. The rearrangement uses TRBV15 and TRBJ1-5; maybe TRBD1 (5 bases). Germline values: CDR1 LNHNV, CDR2 YYDKDF (reference sequence). Trimming left V 5 bases short and J 3 bases short, with 14 bases between. The CDR3 totals 15 residues.

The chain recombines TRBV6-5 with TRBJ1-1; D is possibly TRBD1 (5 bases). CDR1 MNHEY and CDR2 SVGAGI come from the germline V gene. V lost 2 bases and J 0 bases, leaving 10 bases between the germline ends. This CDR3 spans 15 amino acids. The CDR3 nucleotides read TGTGCCAGCAGTTACAACTTCAGGGTGAACACTGAAGCTTTCTTT. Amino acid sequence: CASSYNFRVNTEAFF.